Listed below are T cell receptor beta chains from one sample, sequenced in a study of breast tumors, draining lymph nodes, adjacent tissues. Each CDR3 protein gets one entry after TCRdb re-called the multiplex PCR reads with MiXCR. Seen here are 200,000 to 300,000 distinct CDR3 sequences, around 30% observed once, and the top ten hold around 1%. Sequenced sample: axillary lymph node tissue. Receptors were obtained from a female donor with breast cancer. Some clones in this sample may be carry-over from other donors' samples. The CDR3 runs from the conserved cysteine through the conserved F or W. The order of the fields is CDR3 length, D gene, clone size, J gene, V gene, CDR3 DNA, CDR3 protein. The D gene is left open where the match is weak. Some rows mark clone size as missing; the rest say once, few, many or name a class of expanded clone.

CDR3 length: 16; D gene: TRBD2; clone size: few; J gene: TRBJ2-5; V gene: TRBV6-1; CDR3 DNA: TGTGCCAGCAGTGAAGGGACTAGAAGTTACCAAGAGACCCAGTACTTC; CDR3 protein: CASSEGTRSYQETQYF
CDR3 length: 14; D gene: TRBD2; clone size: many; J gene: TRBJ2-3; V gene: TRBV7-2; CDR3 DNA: TGTGCCAGCAGCTTGGCTAGCGGGTCGTCCACGCAGTATTTT; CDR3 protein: CASSLASGSSTQYF
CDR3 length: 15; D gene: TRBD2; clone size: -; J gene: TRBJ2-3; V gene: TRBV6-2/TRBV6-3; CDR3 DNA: TGTGCCAGCAGTCATAGCGGGAGGGTCACAGATACGCAGTATTTT; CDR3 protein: CASSHSGRVTDTQYF
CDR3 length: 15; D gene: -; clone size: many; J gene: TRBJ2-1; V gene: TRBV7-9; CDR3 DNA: TGTGCCAGCAGCTTAGCGCGGCAGGGAGACAATGAGCAGTTCTTC; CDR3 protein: CASSLARQGDNEQFF
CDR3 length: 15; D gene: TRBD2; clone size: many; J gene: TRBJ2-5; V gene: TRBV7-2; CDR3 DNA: TGTGCCAGCAGCTCCTCGGGGGGGAAAGGGGAGACCCAGTACTTC; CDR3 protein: CASSSSGGKGETQYF
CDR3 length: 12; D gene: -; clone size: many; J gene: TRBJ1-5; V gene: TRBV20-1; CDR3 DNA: TGCAGTGCTAGAGGGGTAGGGCAGCCCCAGCATTTT; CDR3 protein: CSARGVGQPQHF
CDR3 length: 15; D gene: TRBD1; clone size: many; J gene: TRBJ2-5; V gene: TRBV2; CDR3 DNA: TGTGCCAGCAGCCCCGGGACAGGGCTATCGGGGACCCAGTACTTC; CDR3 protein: CASSPGTGLSGTQYF
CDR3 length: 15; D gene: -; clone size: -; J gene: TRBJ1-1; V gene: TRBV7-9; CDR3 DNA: TGTGCCAGCAGCCAAAGCGGGACCCGGGCGATTGGAGCTTTCTTT; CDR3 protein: CASSQSGTRAIGAFF
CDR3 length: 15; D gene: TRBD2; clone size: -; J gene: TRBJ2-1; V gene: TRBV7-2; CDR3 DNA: TGTGCCAGCAGCTTAGGTCTAGCGGGAGTATATGAGCGGTTCTTC; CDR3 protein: CASSLGLAGVYERFF
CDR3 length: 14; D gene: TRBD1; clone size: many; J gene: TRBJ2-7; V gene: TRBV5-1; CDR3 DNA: TGCGCCAGCAGCTCTCCGGGACAGGGGTACGAGCAGTACTTC; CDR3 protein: CASSSPGQGYEQYF
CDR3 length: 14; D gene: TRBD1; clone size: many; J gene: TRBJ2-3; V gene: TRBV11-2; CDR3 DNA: TGTGCCAGCAGCCCGGACAGGGTTGCAGATACGCAGTATTTT; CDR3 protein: CASSPDRVADTQYF
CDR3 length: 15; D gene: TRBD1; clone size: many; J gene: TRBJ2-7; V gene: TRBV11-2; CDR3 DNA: TGTGCCAGCAGCCGACCGGGACAGGCCCTCTACGAGCAGTACTTC; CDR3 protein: CASSRPGQALYEQYF
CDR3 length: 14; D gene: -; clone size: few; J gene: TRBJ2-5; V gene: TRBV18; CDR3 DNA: TGTGCCAGCTCAACAATACAGGGACAAGAGACCCAGTACTTC; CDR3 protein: CASSTIQGQETQYF
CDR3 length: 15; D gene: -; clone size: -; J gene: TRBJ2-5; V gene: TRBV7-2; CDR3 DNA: TGTGCCAGCAGCTTAGCGTTTGGCGGGGAGGAGACCCAGTACTTC; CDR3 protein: CASSLAFGGEETQYF
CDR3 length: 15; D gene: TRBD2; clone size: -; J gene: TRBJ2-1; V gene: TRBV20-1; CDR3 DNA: TGCAGTGCTACCAGACTAGCGGGACAAAACAATGAGCAGTTCTTC; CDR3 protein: CSATRLAGQNNEQFF
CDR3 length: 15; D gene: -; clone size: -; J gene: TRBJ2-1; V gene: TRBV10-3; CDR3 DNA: TGTGGCATCAGTGAGTCGCAGGCGGGCCGGAATGAGCAGCTCTTC; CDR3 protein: CGISESQAGRNEQLF
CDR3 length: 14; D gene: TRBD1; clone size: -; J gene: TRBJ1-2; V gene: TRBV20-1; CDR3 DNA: TGCAGTGCTCCGTTGACAGGGGGCGGCTGTGGCTACGCCTTC; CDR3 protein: CSAPLTGGGCGYAF
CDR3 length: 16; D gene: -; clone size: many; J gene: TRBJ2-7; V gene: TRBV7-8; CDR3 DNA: TGTGCCAGCAGCTTAGATGCTGGGGCGGTAGGGTTCGAGCAGTACTTC; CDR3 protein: CASSLDAGAVGFEQYF
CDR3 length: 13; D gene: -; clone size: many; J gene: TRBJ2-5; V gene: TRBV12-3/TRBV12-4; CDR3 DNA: TGTGCCAGCAGTTCCTCGACCAGCGGGACCCAGTACTTC; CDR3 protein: CASSSSTSGTQYF
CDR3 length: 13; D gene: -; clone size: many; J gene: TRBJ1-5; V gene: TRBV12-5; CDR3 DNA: TGTGCTAGTGGTTTGACAGCAGATCAGCCCCAGCATTTT; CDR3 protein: CASGLTADQPQHF
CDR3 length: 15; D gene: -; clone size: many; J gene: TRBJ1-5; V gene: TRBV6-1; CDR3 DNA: TGTGCCAGCAGTGAATTTTGGGGTGGCAATCAGCCCCAGCATTTT; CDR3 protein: CASSEFWGGNQPQHF
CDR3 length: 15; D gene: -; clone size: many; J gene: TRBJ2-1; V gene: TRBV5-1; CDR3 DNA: TGCGCCAGCAGCTTGGCCGTAGGGCTTAGCAATGAGCAGTTCTTC; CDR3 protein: CASSLAVGLSNEQFF
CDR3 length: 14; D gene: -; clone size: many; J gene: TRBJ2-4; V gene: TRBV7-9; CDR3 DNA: TGTGCCAGCAGCGTAGACCAGGTGAAAAACATTCAGTACTTC; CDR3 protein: CASSVDQVKNIQYF
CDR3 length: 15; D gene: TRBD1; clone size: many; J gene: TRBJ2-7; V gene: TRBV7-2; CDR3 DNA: TGTGCCAGCAGCCCAGCCGGGACAGGGGTTGACGAGCAGTACTTC; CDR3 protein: CASSPAGTGVDEQYF
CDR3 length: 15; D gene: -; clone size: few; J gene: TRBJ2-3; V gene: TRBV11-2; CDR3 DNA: TGTGCCAGCAGCTTAGGTCTAGGGGCCACAGATACGCAGTATTTT; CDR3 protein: CASSLGLGATDTQYF
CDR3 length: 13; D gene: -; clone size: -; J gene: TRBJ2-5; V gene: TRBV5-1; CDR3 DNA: TGCGCCAGCAGCTTGCCCTCCGAAGAGACCCAGTACTTC; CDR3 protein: CASSLPSEETQYF
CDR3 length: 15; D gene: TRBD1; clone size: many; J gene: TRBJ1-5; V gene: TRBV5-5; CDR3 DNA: TGTGCCAGCAGCCCAGACCAGGGGGCTAATCAGCCCCAGCATTTT; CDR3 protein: CASSPDQGANQPQHF
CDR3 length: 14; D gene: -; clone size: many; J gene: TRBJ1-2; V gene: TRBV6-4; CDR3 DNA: TGTGCCAGCAGTGACTCAGGCAGGGTTTATGGCTACACCTTC; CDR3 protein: CASSDSGRVYGYTF
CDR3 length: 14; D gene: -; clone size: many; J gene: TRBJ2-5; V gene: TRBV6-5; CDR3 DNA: TGTGCCAGCAGTTACGGAAGGGACCGGGAGACCCAGTACTTC; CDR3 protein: CASSYGRDRETQYF
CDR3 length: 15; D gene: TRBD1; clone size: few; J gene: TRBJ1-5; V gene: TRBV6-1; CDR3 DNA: TGTGCCAGCAGTGATTCCGGGACAGGGGCTCAGCCCCAGCATTTT; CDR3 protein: CASSDSGTGAQPQHF
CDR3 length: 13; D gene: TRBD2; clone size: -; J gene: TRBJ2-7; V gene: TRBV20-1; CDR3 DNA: TGCAGTGCTGGGGGCAAATTACTAGCGGGAGTGGGATTC; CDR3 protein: CSAGGKLLAGVGF
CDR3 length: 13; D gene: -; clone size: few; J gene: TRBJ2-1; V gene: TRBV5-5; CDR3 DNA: TGTGCCAGCGAGGTGAGCTCCTACAATGAGCAGTTCTTC; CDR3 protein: CASEVSSYNEQFF
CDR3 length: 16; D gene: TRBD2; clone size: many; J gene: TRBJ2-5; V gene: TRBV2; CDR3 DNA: TGTGCCACTTCGGCCTTGTGGACTAGCGGGAGTCAGACCCAGTACTTC; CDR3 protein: CATSALWTSGSQTQYF
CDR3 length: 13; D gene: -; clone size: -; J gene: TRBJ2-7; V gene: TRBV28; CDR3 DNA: TGTGCCAGCAGCCGTCCCGGGCCTTACGAGCAGTACTTC; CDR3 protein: CASSRPGPYEQYF
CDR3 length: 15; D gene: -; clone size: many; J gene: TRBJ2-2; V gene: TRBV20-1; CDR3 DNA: TGCAGTGCAACCGCCCCCAGAGCGAACACCGGGGAGCTGTTTTTT; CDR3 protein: CSATAPRANTGELFF
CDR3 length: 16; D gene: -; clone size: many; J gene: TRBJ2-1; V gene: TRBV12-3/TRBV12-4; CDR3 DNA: TGTGCCAGCAGTTTAGATGCGCCGTCAGTGGGGGGTGAGCAGTTCTTC; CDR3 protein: CASSLDAPSVGGEQFF
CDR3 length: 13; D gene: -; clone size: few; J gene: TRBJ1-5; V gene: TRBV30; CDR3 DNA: TGTGCCTGGACTCGAGGGGTAAATCAGCCCCAGCATTTT; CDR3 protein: CAWTRGVNQPQHF
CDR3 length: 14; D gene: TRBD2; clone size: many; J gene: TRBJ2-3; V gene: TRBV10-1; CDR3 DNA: TGCGCCAGCAAGCGGGAGAGTTGGACAGATACGCAGTATTTT; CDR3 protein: CASKRESWTDTQYF
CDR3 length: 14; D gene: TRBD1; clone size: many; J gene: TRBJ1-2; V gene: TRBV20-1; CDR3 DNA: TGCAGTGCTCGACAGGGGCTGGGGAACTATGGCTACACCTTC; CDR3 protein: CSARQGLGNYGYTF
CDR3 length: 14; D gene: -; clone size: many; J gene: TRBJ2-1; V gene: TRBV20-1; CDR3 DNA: TGCAGTGCCGAGGGTCGTGGGTTCTACAATGAGCAGTTCTTC; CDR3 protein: CSAEGRGFYNEQFF
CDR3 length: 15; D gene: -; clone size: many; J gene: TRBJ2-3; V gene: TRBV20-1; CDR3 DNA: TGCAGTGCTCCAGGGTTTGGGGAAATCACAGATACGCAGTATTTT; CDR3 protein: CSAPGFGEITDTQYF
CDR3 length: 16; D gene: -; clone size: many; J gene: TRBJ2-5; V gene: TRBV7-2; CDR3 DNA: TGTGCCAGCAGTCCCAACCTGGTCCTAGAGACGGAGACCCAGTACTTC; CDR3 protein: CASSPNLVLETETQYF
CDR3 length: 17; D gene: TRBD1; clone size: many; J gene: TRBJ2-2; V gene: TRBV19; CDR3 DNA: TGTGCCAGTAGTATTAAGGGGACAGGGGCGAAAGGCGGGGAGCTGTTTTTT; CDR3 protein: CASSIKGTGAKGGELFF
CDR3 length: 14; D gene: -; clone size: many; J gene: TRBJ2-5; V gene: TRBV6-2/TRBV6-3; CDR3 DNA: TGTGCCAGCAGACTACTAGCAGGACAAGAGACCCAGTACTTC; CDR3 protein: CASRLLAGQETQYF
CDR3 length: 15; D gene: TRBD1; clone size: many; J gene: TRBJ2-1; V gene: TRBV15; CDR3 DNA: TGTGCCACCAGCACGGACAGGGGATCCTACAATGAGCAGTTCTTC; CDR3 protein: CATSTDRGSYNEQFF